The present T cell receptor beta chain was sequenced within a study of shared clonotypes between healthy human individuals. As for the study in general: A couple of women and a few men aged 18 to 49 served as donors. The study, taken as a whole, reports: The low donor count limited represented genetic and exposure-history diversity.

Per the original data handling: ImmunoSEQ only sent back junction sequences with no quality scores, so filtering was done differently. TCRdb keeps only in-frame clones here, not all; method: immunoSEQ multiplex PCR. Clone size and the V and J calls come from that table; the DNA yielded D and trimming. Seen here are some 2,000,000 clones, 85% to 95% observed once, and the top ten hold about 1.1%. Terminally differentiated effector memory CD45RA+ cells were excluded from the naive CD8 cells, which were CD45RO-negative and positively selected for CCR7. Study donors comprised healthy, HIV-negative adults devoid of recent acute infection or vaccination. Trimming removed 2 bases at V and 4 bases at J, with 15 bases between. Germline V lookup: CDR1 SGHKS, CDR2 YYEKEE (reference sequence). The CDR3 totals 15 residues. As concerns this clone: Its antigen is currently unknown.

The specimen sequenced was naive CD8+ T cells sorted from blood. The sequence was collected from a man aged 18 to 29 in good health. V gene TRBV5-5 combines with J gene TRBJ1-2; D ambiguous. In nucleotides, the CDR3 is TGTGCCAGCAGCTTTGCGTTTGGCGGAGGCTATGGCTACACCTTC. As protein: CASSFAFGGGYGYTF.